Shown below are 10 T cell receptor beta chains from a single sample sequenced in a study of CD8 T cells in Susac syndrome. RNA was extracted with the RNeasy kit, and a quantity of 0.5 to 1 ug was reverse transcribed using random hexamers. One entry per CDR3 protein results from TCRdb running MiXCR on the immunoSEQ multiplex PCR reads. This table holds 150,000 to 200,000 distinct CDR3 sequences, about 94% found once. Sequencing used CD4+ T cells from PBMCs. These receptors were taken from a human donor in good health.

V is TRBV20-1 and J is TRBJ1-2, with TRBD1 matching 7 bases. The J segment lost 1 base and the V segment lost 3 bases, leaving 2 bases of the junction unmatched. Germline lookup yields CDR1 DFQATT and CDR2 SNEGSKA (reference sequence). This CDR3 comprises 13 residues. The CDR3 reads CSARGDSNYGYTF. In nucleotides, the CDR3 is TGCAGTGCTAGGGGGGACAGTAACTATGGCTACACCTTC.

V and J are TRBV27 and TRBJ1-5; perhaps TRBD1 as D (6 bases). The CDR3 has 13 residues. Germline V gene data show CDR1 as MNHEY and CDR2 as SMNVEV (reference sequence). Trimming pared 6 bases from V and 6 bases from J, leaving 12 bases between. The CDR3 spells CASRENRAQPQHF. The CDR3, as DNA: TGTGCCAGCAGGGAAAACAGGGCTCAGCCCCAGCATTTT.

The chain carries TRBV7-3 and TRBJ2-1; perhaps TRBD2 as D (7 bases). This CDR3 has 13 amino acids. V was shortened by 6 bases and J by 8 bases, with 14 bases between the two germline ends. Per germline, CDR1 SGHTA and CDR2 FQGTGA. CDR3 sequence reads: CASSGGATHEQFF. The CDR3 DNA is TGTGCCAGCAGTGGGGGGGCCACCCATGAGCAGTTCTTC.

A single count supports this clonotype. The V gene is TRBV25-1, the J gene TRBJ2-5, with TRBD2 matching over 7 bases. The CDR3 loop spans 15 amino acids. Germline lookup yields CDR1 MGHDK and CDR2 SYGVNS. After removal of 3 bases from V and 9 bases from J, the junction contained 13 bases not matched to a gene. The CDR3 spells CASSDSGTTLPAQYF. CDR3 sequence (DNA): TGTGCCAGCAGTGATTCCGGGACTACTCTTCCGGCCCAGTACTTC.

The genes are TRBV30 and TRBJ2-3; 11 bases agree with TRBD1. Trimming took 5 bases from V and 3 from J; bases not matched to a gene: 7. This CDR3 contains 15 residues. Germline V gene lookup returns CDR1 GTSNPN and CDR2 SVGIG (reference sequence). The CDR3 loop is CAWSRTGGLTDTQYF. The CDR3 nucleotides are TGTGCCTGGTCTCGGACAGGGGGCTTGACAGATACGCAGTATTTT.

CDR3 DNA sequence: TGTGCCACCAGCCGATCGCCGGGGGGAGAGCAGGAGACCCAGTACTTC. It encodes CATSRSPGGEQETQYF. The chain carries TRBV15 and TRBJ2-5, with 7 positions matching TRBD2. Germline-derived CDR1 and CDR2 are LNHNV and YYDKDF (reference sequence). The CDR3 consists of 16 residues. V shed 5 bases, J shed 5 bases, and the junction held 14 bases outside the gene matches.

V gene TRBV10-3 combines with J gene TRBJ2-1; no clear D gene. Looked up from germline, CDR1 is ENHRY and CDR2 is SYGVKD. CDR3 length: 18 amino acids. V lost 0 bases and J 0 bases, leaving 15 bases between the germline ends. CDR3 DNA sequence: TGTGCCATCAGTGAGTCGACTCATGCGGTCAGCTCCTACAATGAGCAGTTCTTC. It codes for CAISESTHAVSSYNEQFF.

The chain carries TRBV5-6 and TRBJ2-3; no definite D call. V was trimmed by 4 bases and J by 4 bases, leaving 10 bases between them. Looked up from germline, CDR1 is SGHDT and CDR2 is YYEEEE. CDR3 length: 13 residues. CDR3 loop: CASSPADADTQYF. The CDR3 nucleotides are TGTGCCAGCAGCCCCGCGGACGCAGATACGCAGTATTTT.

This chain connects TRBV12-3 or TRBV12-4 to TRBJ1-1; no clear D. V was pared by 6 bases and J by 1 base, with 9 bases between. The CDR3 spans 13 residues. CDR3 protein: CASRSRENTEAFF. In nucleotides, the CDR3 is TGTGCCAGCAGGTCAAGGGAGAACACTGAAGCTTTCTTT.

The gene calls are TRBV4-3 and TRBJ2-6; D not resolved. The CDR3 sequence is 16 residues long. Trimming removed 0 bases from V and 0 bases from J, with 6 bases in between. Germline CDR1 LGHNA, CDR2 YSLEER. The CDR3 reads CASSQEGYSGANVLTF. Here the CDR3 DNA reads TGCGCCAGCAGCCAAGAAGGATACTCTGGGGCCAACGTCCTGACTTTC.